This passage covers 15 T cell receptor beta chains from one sample sequenced in a study of blood T cells in healthy people across ages. Through a sample-barcoded 5' primer and a J-beta primer mix, a second PCR was run for roughly 7 to 11 cycles. TCRdb reprocessed the 5' RACE reads via MiXCR and lists one record per CDR3 protein. Of 660,000 or so distinct CDR3 sequences listed, approximately 50% are singletons. The sample was blood. The source of these receptors is a man aged 55 to 70 in good health.

The sample holds many counts of this clonotype. The chain combines TRBV18 with TRBJ2-5, with D maybe TRBD2 (5 bases). The V end was cut by 3 bases, the J end by 3 bases, with 5 bases between. Germline loops: CDR1 KGHSH, CDR2 LQKENI. There are 12 residues in the CDR3. The DNA for the CDR3 is TGTGCCAGCTCACCCGGGGAAGAGACCCAGTACTTC. It specifies CASSPGEETQYF.

The gene calls are TRBV20-1 and TRBJ2-5; D is possibly TRBD2 (6 bases). The germline V and J ends were trimmed by 5 bases and 1 base, with 11 bases remaining between them. Per the germline V gene, CDR1 is DFQATT and CDR2 is SNEGSKA (reference sequence). The CDR3 extends over 13 amino acids. The CDR3 here is CSALFGGQETQYF. CDR3 sequence (DNA): TGCAGTGCTTTATTCGGGGGCCAAGAGACCCAGTACTTC.

This clonotype came up once. The chain has TRBV7-2 and TRBJ2-1, with 7 bases that match TRBD1. V lost 1 base and J lost 2; bases outside the gene matches: 8. The CDR3 runs 17 residues. CDR1 and CDR2 from the germline V gene are SGHTA and FQGNSA. The CDR3 DNA follows: TGTGCCAGCAGCTTAGTCCCGACAGGGAGAGCCTACAATGAGCAGTTCTTC. Translation gives CASSLVPTGRAYNEQFF.

The chain has TRBV5-1 and TRBJ2-4, with TRBD2 as a possible D gene (6 bases). The J call may be wrong; the DNA end is better matched by TRBJ2-7. This CDR3 is built from 14 residues. CDR1 and CDR2 from the germline V gene are SGHRS and YFSETQ. The CDR3 DNA reads as TGCGCCAGCAGCTTCAACGGGGGTTTCTACGAGCAGTACTTC. Protein: CASSFNGGFYEQYF.

The chain links TRBV7-2 to TRBJ1-2; D gene uncertain. V was shortened by 4 bases and J by 8 bases, with 20 bases between the two germline ends. CDR3 size: 15 residues. Germline V lookup: CDR1 SGHTA, CDR2 FQGNSA. CDR3 residues: CASSSPMEGLSGYTF. For the CDR3, the DNA is TGTGCCAGCAGCTCTCCCATGGAGGGATTGAGCGGCTACACCTTC.

V and J are TRBV28 and TRBJ1-2; perhaps TRBD1 as D (5 bases). CDR3 length equals 14 residues. V was trimmed by 7 bases and J by 4 bases, leaving 16 bases between them. Germline V CDR1 and CDR2: MDHEN, SYDVKM. CDR3 amino acids: CASTHGGVLYGYTF. Here the CDR3 DNA reads TGTGCCAGCACCCATGGGGGGGTTCTCTATGGCTACACCTTC.

Only a few counts were recorded for this clonotype. This rearrangement joins TRBV7-2 to TRBJ2-5; maybe TRBD2 (6 bases). Looked up from germline, CDR1 is SGHTA and CDR2 is FQGNSA. CDR3 length: 14 amino acids. The V and J ends lost 1 base and 3 bases respectively, with 9 bases between them. The CDR3 reads CASSLGTNKETQYF. The CDR3, as DNA: TGTGCCAGCAGCTTAGGGACTAATAAAGAGACCCAGTACTTC.

V is TRBV11-2 and J is TRBJ2-5; D perhaps matches TRBD2 (5 bases). Trimming stripped 0 bases from V and 11 bases from J, with 19 bases between. CDR1 is SGHAT, CDR2 FQNNGV, per germline. The CDR3 has 15 amino acids. The CDR3 DNA is TGTGCCAGCAGCTTAGATTGGGCAGACTACAATGAGCAGTACTTC. It is translated as CASSLDWADYNEQYF.

This clonotype was seen only a few times. The chain has TRBV6-5 and TRBJ2-3; TRBD2 is a possible D gene (5 bases). This CDR3 region has 13 residues. Germline V lookup: CDR1 MNHEY, CDR2 SVGAGI. V dropped 5 bases and J dropped 2 bases, with 8 bases sitting between them. The CDR3 DNA follows: TGTGCCAGCAGTCGGACTCCCACAGATACGCAGTATTTT. Protein sequence: CASSRTPTDTQYF.

The J gene is TRBJ1-1, the V gene TRBV20-1; no clear D. Germline V gives CDR1 DFQATT, CDR2 SNEGSKA (reference sequence). CDR3 size: 14 residues. The germline V and J ends were trimmed by 3 bases and 3 bases, with 14 bases remaining between them. CDR3 sequence: CSASLTPVHTEAFF. As DNA, the CDR3 is TGCAGTGCTAGCCTTACCCCTGTGCACACTGAAGCTTTCTTT.

Points on this clonotype: Possible read error: a much larger clone is one base away. This rearrangement joins TRBV20-1 to TRBJ2-5, with a possible D match to TRBD1 (6 bases). The assigned J gene may be wrong: the sequence end matches TRBJ2-4 better. This CDR3 has 14 amino acids. The germline V gene has CDR1 DFQATT and CDR2 SNEGSKA (reference sequence). CDR3 nucleotide sequence: TGCAGTGCGACAGATGAGGGGGTATCAAACATTCAGTACTTC. It specifies CSATDEGVSNIQYF.

The chain recombines TRBV3-1 with TRBJ2-1; possible D gene TRBD2, 5 bases. The DNA end lines up better with TRBJ2-7; the J call may be wrong. This CDR3 is built from 15 residues. CDR1 LGHDT and CDR2 YNNKEL come from the germline V gene (reference sequence). The CDR3 nucleotides read TGTGCCAGCAGCCAAGGCAGGACTCTATACAATGAGCAGTACTTC. Amino acids: CASSQGRTLYNEQYF.

The chain is built from TRBV2 and TRBJ2-5; a possible D gene is TRBD1 (5 bases). CDR1 is SNHLY, CDR2 FYNNEI, per germline. The V end lost 3 bases, the J end lost 6 bases, and 11 bases lay between the germline ends. This CDR3 spans 13 amino acids. The CDR3 bases are TGTGCCAGCAGTGAGGGGCAGTTCCAGACCCAGTACTTC. It yields the protein CASSEGQFQTQYF.

The chain joins TRBV21-1 to TRBJ2-7; TRBD2, as called in the table, went unchecked against the DNA. TRBV21-1 is given as a pseudogene. This CDR3 has 13 residues. This CDR3 reads CASRDKEDYEQYF. DNA of the CDR3: TGTGCCAGCAGGGATAAGGAGGACTACGAGCAGTACTTC.

This clonotype has more than one count but fewer than ten. The chain links TRBV5-1 to TRBJ2-1; 7 bases line up with TRBD1. CDR3 length: 15 amino acids. Germline V gene lookup returns CDR1 SGHRS and CDR2 YFSETQ. V lost 3 bases and J lost 6; bases outside the gene matches: 9. CDR3 sequence: CASSYVGQVANEQFF. For the CDR3, the DNA is TGCGCCAGCAGCTATGTTGGACAGGTAGCCAATGAGCAGTTCTTC.